The 24 T cell receptor beta chains presented below share a single source sample, sequenced in a study of blood T cell repertoires in COVID-19. Clones were read by immunoSEQ multiplex PCR, and TCRdb kept only the in-frame ones, dropping some. This sample yields under 75,000 clones, of which 81% are seen a single time; 25% to 35% belongs to the top ten. The specimen sequenced was peripheral blood. The receptors were gathered from a woman older than 75 with active or convalescent COVID-19.

This chain connects TRBV7-9 to TRBJ1-1; the match to TRBD1 covers 11 bases. With V trimmed by 5 bases and J by 9 bases, 14 bases remained unmatched. The CDR3 is 16 residues long. CDR1 and CDR2 from the germline V gene are SEHNR and FQNEAQ (reference sequence). CDR3 DNA: TGTGCCAGCAGCCAAACCACCGGGACAGGGGGTTCCCAAGCTTTCTTT. This translates into CASSQTTGTGGSQAFF.

In this sample, this clone turned up once. This sequence joins TRBV6-5 and TRBJ2-2; TRBD2 might be the D (7 bases). Looked up from germline, CDR1 is MNHEY and CDR2 is SVGAGI. Deletions cut 6 bases from V and 7 bases from J, with 15 bases between. The CDR3 has 14 residues. The CDR3 bases are TGTGCCAGCAGCCCGGGGGGCGGCTTCGGGGAGCTGTTTTTT. It specifies CASSPGGGFGELFF.

The DNA for the CDR3 is TGTGCCAGCAGGAAAACCGGGACAACTAACTATGGCTACACCTTC. The encoded protein is CASRKTGTTNYGYTF. V usage is TRBV28 and J usage is TRBJ1-2, with TRBD1 as a possible D gene (6 bases). V lost 6 bases, J lost 0 bases, and 14 bases lay in between. Germline V gene sequence: CDR1 MDHEN, CDR2 SYDVKM. The CDR3 covers 15 residues.

V gene TRBV6-1 combines with J gene TRBJ1-5; 7 bases align to TRBD1. With 3 bases clipped from V and 6 bases from J, the junction kept 5 bases outside the gene matches. CDR1 is MNHNS, CDR2 SASEGT, per germline. The CDR3 spans 14 residues. CDR3 DNA sequence: TGTGCCAGCAGTGAGACAGGGAGCGCTCAGCCCCAGCATTTT. This translates into CASSETGSAQPQHF.

The genes are TRBV6-2 or TRBV6-3 and TRBJ2-7, with D maybe TRBD1 (5 bases). This CDR3 contains 13 residues. Germline V gives CDR1 MNHEY, CDR2 SVGEGT. V lost 0 bases and J lost 4, with 7 bases in between. The CDR3 DNA reads as TGTGCCAGCAGTTACTCGAACAGGTACGAGCAGTACTTC. This sequence encodes CASSYSNRYEQYF.

The gene calls are TRBV11-1 and TRBJ2-1, with 11 bases fitting TRBD2. CDR1 is SGHAT and CDR2 is FQDESV in the germline V gene (reference sequence). Trimming cost V 5 bases and J 2 bases; bases outside gene matches: 5. The CDR3 is 16 residues long. The CDR3: CASSALAGGPYNEQFF. The CDR3 nucleotides read TGTGCCAGCAGCGCCTTAGCGGGGGGGCCCTACAATGAGCAGTTCTTC. The whole variable domain, remainder taken from reference TRBV11-1 and TRBJ2-1, is EAEVAQSPRYKITEKSQAVAFWCDPISGHATLYWYRQILGQGPELLVQFQDESVVDDSQLPKDRFSAERLKGVDSTLKIQPAELGDSAMYLCASSALAGGPYNEQFFGPGTRLTVL.

V is TRBV6-2 or TRBV6-3 and J is TRBJ1-1; D might be TRBD1 (6 bases). The CDR3 consists of 14 residues. Germline V gives CDR1 MNHEY, CDR2 SVGEGT. V dropped 3 bases and J dropped 4 bases, with 12 bases sitting between them. The CDR3 reads CASSYKQGFTEAFF. Written as DNA, the CDR3 is TGTGCCAGCAGTTATAAACAGGGATTCACTGAAGCTTTCTTT.

The chain combines TRBV6-5 with TRBJ2-1; D gene uncertain. Germline CDR1 and CDR2: MNHEY and SVGAGI. The germline V and J ends were trimmed by 3 bases and 2 bases, with 14 bases remaining between them. CDR3 length: 16 amino acids. CDR3 in DNA: TGTGCCAGCAGTTATATGCCCCTACCCCCCTACAATGAGCAGTTCTTC. Translated: CASSYMPLPPYNEQFF.

This clone was detected once. This rearrangement joins TRBV18 to TRBJ2-7; 10 nucleotides line up with TRBD2. In germline, CDR1 is KGHSH, CDR2 LQKENI. The CDR3 spans 15 residues. The ends lost 3 bases at V and 2 bases at J; junction bases unmatched: 4. CDR3 protein: CASSPELAGTYEQYF. As DNA, the CDR3 is TGTGCCAGCTCACCGGAACTAGCGGGGACCTACGAGCAGTACTTC.

V usage is TRBV3-1 (or the pseudogene TRBV3-2) and J usage is TRBJ1-4; no definite D call. CDR3 length equals 13 residues. V lost 0 bases to trimming and J lost 6 bases, with 5 bases between them. CDR1 and CDR2 from the germline V gene are LGHDT and YNNKEL (reference sequence). In nucleotides, the CDR3 is TGTGCCAGCAGCCAAGATACAGATGAAAAACTGTTTTTT. It translates to CASSQDTDEKLFF.

The chain links TRBV6-5 to TRBJ1-2; D gene ambiguous. Trimming shortened V by 5 bases and J by 5 bases, and 15 bases separated the two germline ends. The CDR3 contains 14 residues. Germline values: CDR1 MNHEY, CDR2 SVGAGI. CDR3: CASSLGGPEYGYTF. The CDR3 DNA is TGTGCCAGCAGTCTGGGAGGCCCAGAATATGGCTACACCTTC.

This clone has just one count. V gene TRBV18 combines with J gene TRBJ1-5; 8 bases are shared with TRBD1. V shed 3 bases and J 7 bases; nucleotides not matched to a gene: 11. The CDR3 is 16 amino acids. The germline V gene encodes CDR1 KGHSH and CDR2 LQKENI. The CDR3 sequence: CASSPRQGAVGQPQHF. The CDR3, as DNA: TGTGCCAGCTCACCGAGGCAGGGGGCGGTTGGCCAGCCCCAGCATTTT.

V is TRBV4-3 and J is TRBJ2-3, with a possible D match to TRBD2 (6 bases). The V gene lost 0 bases and the J gene lost 2 bases, with 15 bases spanning the gap. The germline V gene has CDR1 LGHNA and CDR2 YSLEER. CDR3 length: 17 amino acids. The CDR3 is CASSQEERVGFTDTQYF. The CDR3 coding sequence is TGCGCCAGCAGCCAAGAAGAGCGGGTGGGTTTCACAGATACGCAGTATTTT.

The CDR3, as DNA: TGTGCCAGTAGTCCCTTCGGCCCTGAGGTTAGCAATCAGCCCCAGCATTTT. It encodes CASSPFGPEVSNQPQHF. J is TRBJ1-5 and V is TRBV19; D unresolved. Deletions cut 5 bases from V and 0 bases from J, with 17 bases between. Germline V CDR1 and CDR2: LNHDA, SQIVND (reference sequence). The CDR3 has 17 residues. The variable domain in full, with the rest retrieved from reference TRBV19 and TRBJ1-5, is DGGITQSPKYLFRKEGQNVTLSCEQNLNHDAMYWYRQDPGQGLRLIYYSQIVNDFQKGDIAEGYSVSREKKESFPLTVTSAQKNPTAFYLCASSPFGPEVSNQPQHFGDGTRLSIL.

V is TRBV10-3 and J is TRBJ2-2; 11 nucleotides align to TRBD2. The CDR3 extends over 16 amino acids. The ends lost 5 bases at V and 9 bases at J; junction bases unmatched: 11. The germline V gene encodes CDR1 ENHRY and CDR2 SYGVKD. Here the CDR3 DNA reads TGTGCCATCAGTCTAGCGGGGGGCGACACATCCCGGGAGCTGTTTTTT. Translating gives CAISLAGGDTSRELFF.

The chain has TRBV24-1 and TRBJ2-5; 7 bases line up with TRBD1. CDR1 and CDR2 (germline): KGHDR, SFDVKD. This CDR3 contains 14 residues. Trimming at V came to 4 bases and at J to 5 bases, leaving 6 bases not matched to a gene. For the CDR3, the DNA is TGTGCCACCAGTGACCCCGGGACAGCCGAGACCCAGTACTTC. Translated: CATSDPGTAETQYF.

V is TRBV5-6 and J is TRBJ2-7, with D uncertain. The V end lost 4 bases, the J end lost 13 bases, and 18 bases lay between the germline ends. Germline V gene sequence: CDR1 SGHDT, CDR2 YYEEEE. CDR3 size: 12 residues. CDR3 sequence reads: CASSSSPQQFYF. CDR3 sequence (DNA): TGTGCCAGCAGCAGCTCTCCTCAACAGTTTTACTTC.

This clone came up once. The chain employs TRBV7-3 and TRBJ1-5; 8 bases agree with TRBD1. V shed 0 bases and J 4 bases; nucleotides not matched to a gene: 8. The V gene's germline CDR1 is SGHTA and CDR2 FQGTGA. There are 17 residues in the CDR3. CDR3 nucleotides: TGTGCCAGCAGCTTAACAAAGGCAGGGGGCGGGAATCAGCCCCAGCATTTT. Its translation is CASSLTKAGGGNQPQHF. The whole variable domain, filled in from reference TRBV7-3 and TRBJ1-5, reads GAGVSQTPSNKVTEKGKYVELRCDPISGHTALYWYRQSLGQGPEFLIYFQGTGAADDSGLPNDRFFAVRPEGSVSTLKIQRTERGDSAVYLCASSLTKAGGGNQPQHFGDGTRLSIL.

V usage is TRBV7-2 and J usage is TRBJ1-1, with a possible D match to TRBD1 (6 bases). This CDR3 is built from 15 residues. Germline V gene sequence: CDR1 SGHTA, CDR2 FQGNSA. V was shortened by 0 bases and J by 0 bases, with 8 bases between the two germline ends. The CDR3 protein is CASSLAPGVNTEAFF. The CDR3 DNA follows: TGTGCCAGCAGCTTAGCGCCAGGGGTGAACACTGAAGCTTTCTTT.

The table lists this clone with a few counts. The chain joins TRBV5-1 to TRBJ1-1; D call uncertain. CDR3 size: 19 residues. Germline values: CDR1 SGHRS, CDR2 YFSETQ. V was shortened by 0 bases and J by 1 base, with 22 bases between the two germline ends. In DNA form, the CDR3 reads TGCGCCAGCAGCTTGGCCGGTTTTAGTTTCGAGCGGAGGAACACTGAAGCTTTCTTT. It is translated as CASSLAGFSFERRNTEAFF. The full variable domain, rest sourced from reference TRBV5-1 and TRBJ1-1, is KAGVTQTPRYLIKTRGQQVTLSCSPISGHRSVSWYQQTPGQGLQFLFEYFSETQRNKGNFPGRFSGRQFSNSRSEMNVSTLELGDSALYLCASSLAGFSFERRNTEAFFGQGTRLTVV.

The chain is built from TRBV28 and TRBJ2-1; a possible D gene is TRBD1 (5 bases). From germline, CDR1 is MDHEN and CDR2 SYDVKM. There are 17 residues in the CDR3. With 5 bases removed from V and 0 bases from J, the gap between germline ends came to 17 bases. CDR3 residues: CASSTTGHPSSYNEQFF. The DNA of the CDR3 is TGTGCCAGCAGTACGACCGGACATCCGAGCTCCTACAATGAGCAGTTCTTC.

The chain joins TRBV9 to TRBJ1-5; TRBD1 matches at 7 bases. V was pared by 2 bases and J by 3 bases, with 5 bases of the junction left unmatched. The CDR3 is 15 amino acids. Germline V lookup: CDR1 SGDLS, CDR2 YYNGEE. The CDR3 sequence is CASSVGQLDNQPQHF. CDR3 nucleotides: TGTGCCAGCAGCGTGGGACAGTTAGACAATCAGCCCCAGCATTTT. The whole variable domain, remainder taken from reference TRBV9 and TRBJ1-5, is DSGVTQTPKHLITATGQRVTLRCSPRSGDLSVYWYQQSLDQGLQFLIQYYNGEERAKGNILERFSAQQFPDLHSELNLSSLELGDSALYFCASSVGQLDNQPQHFGDGTRLSIL.

The rearrangement joins TRBV7-3 to TRBJ2-1; D gene unclear. The CDR3 runs 13 residues. V lost 2 bases and J lost 5, with 7 bases in between. The germline CDR1 and CDR2 sequences are SGHTA and FQGTGA. CDR3 sequence: CASSLYEDNEQFF. The CDR3 coding sequence is TGTGCCAGCAGCTTATACGAGGACAATGAGCAGTTCTTC.

The V gene is TRBV27, the J gene TRBJ1-2; D unresolved. The germline V gene encodes CDR1 MNHEY and CDR2 SMNVEV (reference sequence). The CDR3 extends over 15 amino acids. The V end lost 5 bases, the J end lost 8 bases, and 21 bases lay between the germline ends. CDR3 nucleotides: TGTGCCAGCAGTCCCCGTGAGGTATCCTTAGGAGGCTACACCTTC. It is translated as CASSPREVSLGGYTF.